The clone carrying this TCR beta chain occurred once. Individuals having autoimmune disease history or systemic immunosuppression were not enrolled. The assay was immunoSEQ multiplex PCR, and TCRdb's table has in-frame clones only and misses some. The profile shows 65,000 to 95,000 clones, 70% to 90% of them singletons. This specimen belongs to a study of OX40 agonist ivuxolimab in advanced cancers. At the level of the study: Patients were dosed with the agonistic anti-OX40 (CD134) antibody ivuxolimab. Mean age about 60 years, range 23 to 79; around 80% male. Three partial responders included one hepatocellular carcinoma patient and two cutaneous melanoma patients.

Trimming shortened V by 4 bases and J by 6 bases, and 20 bases separated the two germline ends. The CDR3 has 16 amino acids. CDR1 is SNHLY and CDR2 is FYNNEI in the germline V gene. The specimen was CD4+ or CD8+ T cells sorted from blood, collected in a trial of the OX40 agonist ivuxolimab. The V and J genes are TRBV2 and TRBJ2-3; a weak D match, TRBD1 (6 bases). The TCR comes from an adult with an advanced solid tumor such as melanoma, head and neck, liver or kidney cancer. This chain's CDR3 is CASSADQQGFMDTQYF. The CDR3 nucleotides are TGTGCCAGCAGTGCCGACCAACAGGGATTTATGGATACGCAGTATTTT.